One and the same sample provided the 9 T cell receptor beta chains below, sequenced in a study of T cells after yellow fever vaccination. MiXCR, run by TCRdb on the 5' RACE reads, gives a single entry per CDR3 protein. The data contain under 550,000 distinct CDR3 sequences, roughly 22% of them seen just once; the ten biggest clones take up about 16%. This specimen was PBMCs, taken around 3 weeks after the first yellow fever vaccination. All receptors come from a young man who received the YFV17D yellow fever vaccine.

This clonotype was counted between two and nine times. V is TRBV15 and J is TRBJ1-2; weak D call: TRBD1 (5 bases). V lost 3 bases, J lost 5 bases, and 10 bases lay in between. The CDR3 is 13 residues long. Per the germline V gene, CDR1 is LNHNV and CDR2 is YYDKDF (reference sequence). Here the CDR3 reads CATSSFREYGYTF. Written as DNA, the CDR3 is TGTGCCACCAGCAGCTTCAGGGAGTATGGCTACACCTTC. The full variable domain, completed using reference TRBV15 and TRBJ1-2, is DAMVIQNPRYQVTQFGKPVTLSCSQTLNHNVMYWYQQKSSQAPKLLFHYYDKDFNNEADTPDNFQSRRPNTSFCFLDIRSPGLGDTAMYLCATSSFREYGYTFGSGTRLTVV.

Written as DNA, the CDR3 is TGTGCCAGCAGCCCGCCCCCCGGGGTAGATGAGACCCAGTACTTC. Translation: CASSPPPGVDETQYF. The J gene is TRBJ2-5, the V gene TRBV7-3; perhaps TRBD2 as D (5 bases). This CDR3 is built from 15 residues. Germline V gene data show CDR1 as SGHTA and CDR2 as FQGTGA. Trimming removed 5 bases at V and 5 bases at J, with 18 bases between.

In this sample, this clonotype turned up a few times. The J gene is TRBJ1-4, the V gene TRBV4-3; D call uncertain. The CDR3 has 15 residues. CDR1 is LGHNA, CDR2 YSLEER, per germline. Trimming pared 8 bases from V and 3 bases from J, leaving 16 bases between. The CDR3 bases are TGCGCCAGCCGCAGGTTATTAGGTGCTAATGAAAAACTGTTTTTT. This translates into CASRRLLGANEKLFF.

The V gene is TRBV6-2 or TRBV6-3, the J gene TRBJ2-3, with no clear D. Germline values: CDR1 MNHEY, CDR2 SVGEGT. There are 15 residues in the CDR3. Trimming pared 11 bases from V and 3 bases from J, leaving 21 bases between. CDR3 nucleotide sequence: TGTGCCTGCGGTCCTCGACCGGGTGCTACAGATACGCAGTATTTT. Protein product: CACGPRPGATDTQYF.

V and J are TRBV5-1 and TRBJ2-5, with 12 nucleotides matching TRBD2. J was trimmed by 2 bases and V by 4 bases; bases with no gene match: 6. Germline V gives CDR1 SGHRS, CDR2 YFSETQ. This CDR3 is 16 amino acids long. The CDR3 DNA sequence: TGCGCCAGCAGCCTTCGACTAGCGGGGGTTCAAGAGACCCAGTACTTC. Protein product: CASSLRLAGVQETQYF. The entire variable domain, with the rest obtained from reference TRBV5-1 and TRBJ2-5, is as follows: KAGVTQTPRYLIKTRGQQVTLSCSPISGHRSVSWYQQTPGQGLQFLFEYFSETQRNKGNFPGRFSGRQFSNSRSEMNVSTLELGDSALYLCASSLRLAGVQETQYFGPGTRLLVL.

This clonotype was seen only a few times. This rearrangement joins TRBV5-6 to TRBJ1-5; D ambiguous. The CDR3 has 15 residues. Germline V CDR1 and CDR2: SGHDT, YYEEEE. Trimming removed 4 bases at V and 0 bases at J, with 11 bases between. The CDR3 DNA reads TGTGCCAGCAGCGGCACCGCAAGTAGCAATCAGCCCCAGCATTTT. This sequence encodes CASSGTASSNQPQHF.

V is TRBV5-6 and J is TRBJ2-5, with D maybe TRBD2 (6 bases). V lost 7 bases and J lost 4, with 23 bases in between. CDR1 is SGHDT and CDR2 is YYEEEE in the germline V gene. The CDR3 runs to 16 residues. CDR3 DNA sequence: TGTGCCAGCGACCCCGGGAGACTAGACGGACGAGAGACCCAGTACTTC. Translated: CASDPGRLDGRETQYF.

This clonotype showed up just a few times. The V and J genes are TRBV27 and TRBJ1-1, with 12 bases matching TRBD1. V was pared by 5 bases and J by 6 bases, with 16 bases of the junction left unmatched. Germline V gene sequence: CDR1 MNHEY, CDR2 SMNVEV (reference sequence). The CDR3 is made up of 18 amino acids. The CDR3 nucleotides are TGTGCCAGCAGTCTACTCCCCCTTCTCCGGGACAGGGGGCCTGAAGCTTTCTTT. This gives the protein CASSLLPLLRDRGPEAFF.

This clonotype has a handful of counts. The chain is built from TRBV6-1 and TRBJ2-5; D gene ambiguous. The CDR3 is 10 amino acids. Trimming removed 6 bases from V and 5 bases from J, with 4 bases in between. The germline V gene has CDR1 MNHNS and CDR2 SASEGT. CDR3 coding DNA: TGTGCCAGCAGAGACGAGACCCAGTACTTC. It yields the protein CASRDETQYF.